The source of this T cell receptor (beta chain) is a study of T cell responses to AZD1222 COVID-19 vaccine (dated by TCRdb to the early 2020s). At the level of the whole study: Because spike-specific TCR depth and breadth did not differ between the two schedules, AZD1222 recipients who got a second dose at roughly 4 weeks were pooled with those who got a second dose at roughly 12 weeks. TCR sequencing was performed for 230 to 250 trial participants, of whom around 200 were given two doses of AZD1222 and around 25 were given two doses of MenACWY control vaccine. Trial participants were enrolled by age into subgroups of 18-55, 56-69 and 70-plus years, and around 150, 29 and 61 TCR-sequenced participants, respectively, were included in these subgroups.

Trimming takes 1 base off V and 8 bases off J; junction bases not matched to a gene: 14. The CDR3 runs 17 residues from the cysteine to the phenylalanine. CDR3 DNA only is kept here, 51 bases in frame from base 1. Looking up the germline V gene (reference sequence) yields CDR1 MNHEY and CDR2 SMNVEV. The CDR3 regions of human TCRbeta chains were subjected to immunosequencing. From the authors' description of their analysis: TCRs in the repertoires were compared against a reference library of SARS-CoV-2-specific TCRs that had been generated with the MIRA antigen-specificity platform. Breadth meant the fraction of unique TCRs that were SARS-CoV-2-associated, whereas depth meant the fraction of total T cells that were SARS-CoV-2-associated. Using the MIRA data, each spike-specific TCR was assigned both to the spike region to which the TCR was reactive and to a CD4 or CD8 class. Log10-transformed breadth and depth values were compared by one-way ANOVA with Sidak's multiple comparisons tests. The table was pulled from immuneACCESS by TCRdb, which kept in-frame rearrangements only. Such tables lose some clones; where checked, under half of the loss comes from unresolved V genes, and the rest has no known cause. V and J calls and clone size come straight from that table; D and trimming were deduced from the DNA. A total of 100,000 to 110,000 clones appear in this sample, approximately 87% of them only once. The top ten clones comprise about 15% of the sample.

The time point label here, explained by the study, means: baseline before first vaccination. The vaccinee samples were drawn from two UK trials, COV001 and COV002, one of which was a single-blind randomized controlled phase 2/3 trial testing AZD1222 (ChAdOx1 nCoV-19) in healthy adults. Trial participant PBMC samples were collected at day 0 and day 28 after the second dose for TCRbeta chain sequencing. The full study reports these points: Only five to seven AZD1222 recipients were SARS-CoV-2 seropositive at baseline, limiting conclusions about previously exposed vaccinees. The 56-69-year group was small, and its depth increase did not reach significance, likely because of low power. Reportedly, close to half of the unique spike-specific TCRs recognized epitopes lying outside the regions that are mutated in the B.1.351 and B.1.1.7 variants. After two AZD1222 doses, spike-specific TCR breadth and depth were significantly higher than at day 0 and than in MenACWY recipients. Because no samples from the day 14 peak response were available, repertoires could be characterized only after the peak T cell response. Most participants were white British and females outnumbered males, and the authors suggested that clonal diversity may have been underestimated. The whole spike protein was spanned by vaccine-associated CD4 TCRs, and dominant responses were seen in regions 160-218 and 743-854.

Of note for this clone: Its antigen is unknown. No quality values exist for individual bases; no much larger clone is one base distant.

This receptor was taken from an adult in good health. Source: peripheral blood, taken on day 0 of AZD1222 vaccination. The V and J segments used are TRBV27 and TRBJ2-1, with TRBD2 identical over 7 junction bases. The CDR3 corresponds to CASSLFGGGSALDEQFF. In nucleotide form, the sequence is TGTGCCAGCAGTTTATTCGGCGGGGGATCGGCCTTGGATGAGCAGTTCTTC.